The clone carrying this TCR beta chain was picked up a small number of times. The CDR3 length is 20 residues. Germline loops: CDR1 LNHDA, CDR2 SQIVND (reference sequence). The junction had 15 bases not matched to a gene; V was cut back by 2 bases and J by 7 bases. Adults of Caucasian background living in Nashville, Tennessee made up all donors. Only in-frame clones appear in the TCRdb table, and some are missing; sequencing was by immunoSEQ multiplex PCR. The sample has some 1 million clones, approximately 68% seen once. This sample was included in a study of shared clonotypes between healthy human individuals. Turning to the study itself: Each donor had three CD4 naive, three CD4 memory, two CD8 naive and one CD8 memory plate.

The rearrangement joins TRBV19 to TRBJ2-1; 15 nucleotides align to TRBD2. The clonotype comes from a man aged 18 to 35 in good health. Sequenced input: memory CD4+ T cells sorted from blood. Subset specified: CD45RA-negative fraction. The chain's CDR3 is CASSIPGLAGGGRGINEQFF. CDR3 coding DNA: TGTGCCAGTAGTATACCGGGACTAGCGGGAGGTGGCAGAGGTATTAATGAGCAGTTCTTC. Based on the CDR3 plus reference TRBV19 and TRBJ2-1, the full variable domain is DGGITQSPKYLFRKEGQNVTLSCEQNLNHDAMYWYRQDPGQGLRLIYYSQIVNDFQKGDIAEGYSVSREKKESFPLTVTSAQKNPTAFYLCASSIPGLAGGGRGINEQFFGPGTRLTVL.